This T cell receptor beta chain was recorded in a study of quantifying T cell responses using KT2 cells. Overall study context: cDNA was made from DNase-treated RNA using alpha and beta constant primers. Under optimum conditions, T4 ligation efficiency was estimated at more than 8.5%.

This clonotype was recorded a few times. An oligo carrying a UMI was ligated to the cDNA 3' end. An equimolar mix of RC1.1 and RC1.2 primed the beta chain across TRBC1 and TRBC2. Using its own MiXCR run on the UMI-ligation and nested PCR reads, TCRdb lists one record per CDR3 protein. Here the sample spans fewer than 60,000 distinct CDR3 sequences, roughly 10% being singletons. CDR1 MNHEY and CDR2 SVGEGT come from the germline V gene. The V segment lost 1 base and the J segment 6 bases; nucleotides outside the gene matches: 8. This CDR3 region has 15 residues. The rearrangement links TRBV6-2 or TRBV6-3 to TRBJ1-1; 7 nucleotides align to TRBD1. The sequenced sample consisted of PBMCs spiked with cells of the T cell clone KT2. The clonotype comes from a human donor. This CDR3 is CASSYLGQQRAEAFF. The CDR3, as DNA: TGTGCCAGCAGTTACTTGGGACAGCAAAGGGCTGAAGCTTTCTTT.